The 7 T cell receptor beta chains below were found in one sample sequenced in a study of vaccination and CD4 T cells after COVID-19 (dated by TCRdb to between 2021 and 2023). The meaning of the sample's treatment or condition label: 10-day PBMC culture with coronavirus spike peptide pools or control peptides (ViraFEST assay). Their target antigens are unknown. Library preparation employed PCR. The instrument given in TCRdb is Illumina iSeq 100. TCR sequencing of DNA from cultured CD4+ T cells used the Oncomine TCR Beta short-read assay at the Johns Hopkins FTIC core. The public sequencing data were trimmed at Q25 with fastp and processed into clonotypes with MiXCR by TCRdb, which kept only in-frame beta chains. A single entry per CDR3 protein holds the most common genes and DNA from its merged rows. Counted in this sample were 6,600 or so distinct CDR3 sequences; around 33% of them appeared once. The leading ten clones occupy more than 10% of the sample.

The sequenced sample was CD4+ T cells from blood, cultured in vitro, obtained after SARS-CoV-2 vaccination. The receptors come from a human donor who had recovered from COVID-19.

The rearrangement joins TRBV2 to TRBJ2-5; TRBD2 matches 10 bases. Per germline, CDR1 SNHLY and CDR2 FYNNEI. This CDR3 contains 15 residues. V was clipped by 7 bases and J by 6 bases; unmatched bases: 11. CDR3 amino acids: CASKPPSGGGKTQYF. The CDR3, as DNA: TGTGCCAGCAAACCGCCTAGCGGGGGAGGAAAGACCCAGTACTTC.

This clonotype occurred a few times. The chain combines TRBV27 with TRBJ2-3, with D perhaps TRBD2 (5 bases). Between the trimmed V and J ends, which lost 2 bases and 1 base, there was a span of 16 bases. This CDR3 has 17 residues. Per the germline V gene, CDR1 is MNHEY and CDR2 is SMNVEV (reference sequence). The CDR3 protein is CASSLSAGRVGTDTQYF. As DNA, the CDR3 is TGTGCCAGCAGTTTAAGCGCTGGGCGGGTGGGCACAGATACGCAGTATTTT.

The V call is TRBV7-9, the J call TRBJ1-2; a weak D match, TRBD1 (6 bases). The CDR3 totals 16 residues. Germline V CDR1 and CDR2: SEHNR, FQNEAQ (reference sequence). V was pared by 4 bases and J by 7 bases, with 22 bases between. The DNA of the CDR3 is TGTGCCAGCAGCTCCCACGCGCAACAGGGTATTAGTGGCTACACCTTC. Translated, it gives CASSSHAQQGISGYTF.

The CDR3 protein is CASSKGQGERGRLYEQYF. The CDR3, as DNA: TGTGCCAGCAGCAAAGGCCAAGGTGAGCGGGGAAGGCTCTACGAGCAGTACTTC. This rearrangement joins TRBV21-1 to TRBJ2-7; TRBD2 is taken as the D call from the table, unchecked against the DNA. TRBV21-1 is assigned pseudogene status. The CDR3 is 18 amino acids.

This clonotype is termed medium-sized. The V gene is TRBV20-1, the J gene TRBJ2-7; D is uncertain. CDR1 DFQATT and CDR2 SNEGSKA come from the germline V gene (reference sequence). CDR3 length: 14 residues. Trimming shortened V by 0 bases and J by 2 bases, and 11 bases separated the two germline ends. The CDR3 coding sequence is TGCAGTGCTAGAGATCTTATGGCAGCCTACGAGCAGTACTTC. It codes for CSARDLMAAYEQYF.

For the CDR3, the DNA is TGTGCCAGCTCCTTTGCAGGGAGCATAGCCTACGAGCAGTACTTC. Protein sequence: CASSFAGSIAYEQYF. This rearrangement joins TRBV7-9 to TRBJ2-7; D could derive from TRBD1 or TRBD2 (5 bases each). This CDR3 comprises 15 residues. CDR1 and CDR2 (germline): SEHNR, FQNEAQ (reference sequence). The V and J ends lost 8 bases and 2 bases respectively, with 19 bases between them.

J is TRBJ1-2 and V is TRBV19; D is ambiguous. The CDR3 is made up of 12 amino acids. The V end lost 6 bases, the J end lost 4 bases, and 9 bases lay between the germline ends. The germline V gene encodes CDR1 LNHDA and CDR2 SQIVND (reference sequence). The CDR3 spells CASRERLYGYTF. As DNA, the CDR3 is TGTGCCAGTAGAGAGCGCCTCTATGGCTACACCTTC.